A single TCR beta chain is shown here with its context. Generated by immunoSEQ multiplex PCR, the TCRdb table keeps only in-frame clones and is missing some. The table has 500,000 to 550,000 clones, 90% to 96% seen once. This sample is part of a study of shared clonotypes between healthy human individuals. V shed 5 bases and J 3 bases; nucleotides not matched to a gene: 5. The CDR3 loop spans 14 amino acids. Germline values: CDR1 MNHNS, CDR2 SASEGT. The receptor was derived from a woman aged 25-40 years in good health. Sequences were obtained from naive CD4+ T cells sorted from blood. Subset meaning: CD45RA+ positively selected. V and J are TRBV6-1 and TRBJ2-7; 9 bases are a match to TRBD2. The CDR3 bases are TGTGCCAGCAGTCGACTAGCGGCTTTCTACGAGCAGTACTTC. This translates into CASSRLAAFYEQYF.